These T cell receptor beta chains were read from a single sample in a study of STAT3 mutations in large granular lymphocyte leukemia. Data came from immunoSEQ multiplex PCR; TCRdb stores just in-frame clones and leaves some out. The repertoire consists of about 15,000 clones, with 92% occurring once and the leading ten covering around 10%. Sequencing was carried out using peripheral blood mononuclear cells. The source is a woman aged 50 to 65 with T-cell large granular lymphocyte leukemia. Some clones in this sample may be carry-over from other donors' samples. The CDR3 runs from the conserved cysteine through the conserved F or W. Each record gives: J gene, clone size, D gene, V gene, CDR3 protein, CDR3 DNA. A D gene is named only where the DNA matches it firmly. A row's size may be missing; if present it is once, few, many or a size class.

>TRBJ2-1|-|-|TRBV6-1
CASRGLNKGSNEQFF
TGTGCCAGCAGGGGTCTAAATAAAGGATCGAATGAGCAGTTCTTC
>TRBJ2-7|-|-|TRBV7-9
CASSPDSLVHEQYF
TGTGCCAGCAGCCCGGACTCCCTAGTCCACGAGCAGTACTTC
>TRBJ2-2|-|-|TRBV6-4
CASSLHSSAGGTGELFF
TGTGCCAGCAGTCTTCATTCTAGCGCTGGGGGGACCGGGGAGCTGTTTTTT
>TRBJ2-3|-|TRBD1|TRBV6-6
CASTTRQGASDTQYF
TGTGCCAGCACCACGAGACAGGGGGCTTCAGATACGCAGTATTTT
>TRBJ2-1|-|TRBD1|TRBV19
CASRDRYNEQFF
TGTGCCAGCCGGGACAGGTACAATGAGCAGTTCTTC
>TRBJ1-2|-|-|TRBV29-1
CSVIQGWGYTF
TGCAGCGTTATACAGGGTTGGGGCTACACCTTC
>TRBJ1-5|-|TRBD1|TRBV28
CASSPWTGASNQPQHF
TGTGCCAGCAGCCCCTGGACAGGCGCTAGCAATCAGCCCCAGCATTTT
>TRBJ2-7|once|-|TRBV28
CASSLGTATSSYEQYF
TGTGCCAGCAGTTTAGGGACGGCCACGAGCTCCTACGAGCAGTACTTC
>TRBJ1-2|once|TRBD1|TRBV5-4
CASSLDRGLGYTF
TGTGCCAGCAGCTTGGACAGGGGGCTAGGCTACACCTTC
>TRBJ2-3|-|-|TRBV27
CASSGWGGAQYF
TGTGCCAGCAGTGGGTGGGGAGGTGCGCAGTATTTT
>TRBJ2-5|-|-|TRBV5-1
CASSLGPNQETQYF
TGCGCCAGCAGCTTAGGACCAAACCAAGAGACCCAGTACTTC
>TRBJ2-7|-|-|TRBV1
CTSSQDHLLTSGGRGQGEQYF
TGCACCAGCAGCCAAGATCATCTGTTGACTAGCGGGGGAAGGGGGCAAGGAGAGCAGTACTTC
>TRBJ2-3|-|-|TRBV7-9
CASSFWEVSTDTQYF
TGTGCCAGCAGCTTCTGGGAGGTTAGCACAGATACGCAGTATTTT
>TRBJ1-2|-|-|TRBV5-6
CASLPGGRASYGYTF
TGTGCCAGCCTCCCCGGGGGCAGGGCCTCCTATGGCTACACCTTC
>TRBJ2-3|few|TRBD2|TRBV10-3
CATSAGTSTDTQYF
TGTGCCACCTCAGCGGGGACTAGCACAGATACGCAGTATTTT
>TRBJ1-1|-|-|TRBV18
CASSTSVKNTEAFF
TGTGCCAGCTCAACAAGCGTAAAAAACACTGAAGCTTTCTTT
>TRBJ1-2|-|-|TRBV4-3
CASRPTRGARGNYGYTF
TGCGCCAGCCGACCCACTAGAGGCGCTAGGGGCAACTATGGCTACACCTTC
>TRBJ1-3|-|-|TRBV6-1
CATRGHSGNTIYF
TGTGCCACCAGGGGACACTCTGGAAACACCATATATTTT
>TRBJ2-7|-|TRBD2|TRBV29-1
CSVVGRSGREQYF
TGCAGCGTTGTCGGCAGGTCCGGGAGGGAGCAGTACTTC
>TRBJ1-5|-|-|TRBV21-1
CASSKEGRGESVFQPQHF
TGTGCCAGCAGCAAAGAGGGTAGGGGGGAGTCCGTGTTTCAGCCCCAGCATTTT
>TRBJ1-4|-|-|TRBV6-6
CASSYERRDEKLFF
TGTGCCAGCAGTTACGAGCGGAGGGATGAAAAACTGTTTTTT
>TRBJ1-1|once|-|TRBV5-4
CASSLGGSPEAFF
TGTGCCAGCAGCTTGGGGGGGTCCCCTGAAGCTTTCTTT
>TRBJ2-7|-|-|TRBV18
CASSPAVSYEQYF
TGTGCCAGCTCACCAGCAGTCTCCTACGAGCAGTACTTC
>TRBJ1-3|-|-|TRBV5-6
CASSPSVARSGNTIYF
TGTGCCAGCAGCCCCTCGGTAGCCCGCTCTGGAAACACCATATATTTT
>TRBJ2-2|-|TRBD1|TRBV4-3
CASSLDRGRGELFF
TGCGCCAGCAGCCTAGACAGGGGGCGCGGGGAGCTGTTTTTT
>TRBJ2-1|-|TRBD1|TRBV6-5
CASSGDRGRSDEQFF
TGTGCCAGCAGTGGCGACAGGGGGAGGAGCGATGAGCAGTTCTTC
>TRBJ2-3|-|-|TRBV10-3
CAISDEGMTTDTQYF
TGTGCCATCAGTGATGAAGGGATGACCACAGATACGCAGTATTTT
>TRBJ2-7|-|-|TRBV9
CASSVGGGTYEQYF
TGTGCCAGCAGCGTAGGCGGCGGAACCTACGAGCAGTACTTC
>TRBJ2-7|-|-|TRBV7-2
CASSLVADSYEQYF
TGTGCCAGCAGCTTAGTGGCAGACTCCTACGAGCAGTACTTC
>TRBJ2-1|-|-|TRBV28
CASSSPASPGYNEQFF
TGTGCCAGCAGTTCCCCAGCGTCCCCGGGATACAATGAGCAGTTCTTC
>TRBJ1-5|once|-|TRBV6-6
CASSDNRGPQPQHF
TGTGCCAGCAGTGACAACAGAGGTCCCCAGCCCCAGCATTTT
>TRBJ2-7|-|TRBD2|TRBV18
CASSPGGGTYEQYF
TGTGCCAGCTCACCCGGGGGAGGGACCTACGAGCAGTACTTC
>TRBJ2-7|-|TRBD2|TRBV6-5
CASRESGTYEQYF
TGTGCCAGCAGAGAAAGCGGGACTTACGAGCAGTACTTC
>TRBJ2-6|-|TRBD2|TRBV5-4
CASSSGGSPSGANVLTF
TGTGCCAGCAGCTCGGGCGGGAGCCCGTCTGGGGCCAACGTCCTGACTTTC
>TRBJ1-4|-|TRBD1|TRBV25-1
CASSGPIGTGSNEKLFF
TGTGCCAGCAGTGGCCCGATCGGGACAGGGAGTAATGAAAAACTGTTTTTT
>TRBJ2-6|-|-|TRBV5-1
CASSLAQAGANVLTF
TGCGCCAGCAGCTTGGCCCAAGCGGGGGCCAACGTCCTGACTTTC
>TRBJ1-2|-|-|TRBV4-3
CASSQDWGGGDGYTF
TGCGCCAGCAGCCAAGATTGGGGGGGAGGTGATGGCTACACCTTC
>TRBJ1-5|-|TRBD1|TRBV9
CASSPDRVNQPQHF
TGTGCCAGCAGCCCCGACAGGGTCAATCAGCCCCAGCATTTT
>TRBJ1-2|-|TRBD1|TRBV4-3
CASRGQGAFYGYTF
TGCGCCAGCAGGGGACAGGGGGCTTTCTATGGCTACACCTTC
>TRBJ1-1|once|-|TRBV30
CAWTGLDTEAFF
TGTGCCTGGACAGGGCTGGACACTGAAGCTTTCTTT
>TRBJ1-1|-|-|TRBV5-4
CASSVNRGLRNEAFF
TGTGCCAGCAGCGTCAACCGGGGCCTGAGGAATGAAGCTTTCTTT
>TRBJ2-3|-|-|TRBV5-1
CASLPGAPEGRDTQYF
TGCGCCAGCCTCCCCGGGGCCCCAGAGGGCCGGGATACGCAGTATTTT
>TRBJ2-2|-|-|TRBV19
CASRSFSELTGELFF
TGTGCCAGTAGAAGTTTTTCCGAGCTCACCGGGGAGCTGTTTTTT
>TRBJ1-4|-|-|TRBV18
CASSPGVEEKLFF
TGTGCCAGCTCACCAGGGGTCGAAGAAAAACTGTTTTTT
>TRBJ2-7|-|-|TRBV28
CASSTDVAKQYF
TGTGCCAGCAGTACAGACGTCGCGAAGCAGTACTTC
>TRBJ2-7|-|TRBD1|TRBV7-9
CASARQGAATYEQYF
TGTGCCAGCGCCAGACAGGGGGCCGCCACCTACGAGCAGTACTTC